Each of the 18 T cell receptor beta chains below was sequenced from the same sample in a study of T-cell memory formation after mild COVID-19. TCRdb independently ran MiXCR on the 5' RACE reads; one entry per CDR3 protein. Altogether 380,000 or so distinct CDR3 sequences are present, roughly an eighth being singletons, with the ten largest covering around 21%. The specimen sequenced was PBMCs or a T cell subset sorted from them (not recorded which). The receptors were sampled from a man in his late teens or twenties who had mild COVID-19 (a few samples of this study predate the infection). Cell type and time point are not known.

The chain is built from TRBV24-1 and TRBJ1-2; unclear D gene. The CDR3 extends over 14 amino acids. V was cut by 6 bases and J by 0 bases, with 10 bases left in between. Germline CDR1 reads KGHDR; CDR2 reads SFDVKD. The CDR3 nucleotides are TGTGCCACCAGTTCACCAAATACTAACTATGGCTACACCTTC. Protein product: CATSSPNTNYGYTF.

The chain employs TRBV7-9 and TRBJ1-4, with 7 nucleotides matching TRBD1. The germline gives CDR1 SEHNR, CDR2 FQNEAQ (reference sequence). The CDR3 contains 15 residues. J lost 2 bases, V lost 6 bases, and 6 bases had no gene match. For the CDR3, the DNA is TGTGCCAGCAGAGGACCGGGACAGACTAATGAAAAACTGTTTTTT. As protein: CASRGPGQTNEKLFF.

The chain joins TRBV12-3 or TRBV12-4 to TRBJ1-6; 7 bases align to TRBD1. Trimming took 9 bases from V and 8 from J; bases not matched to a gene: 4. CDR3 length equals 12 residues. CDR3 residues: CASTTGDSPLHF. The CDR3 nucleotides read TGTGCCAGTACTACAGGGGATTCACCCCTCCACTTT.

A few counts support this clonotype. The genes are TRBV27 and TRBJ2-6; 10 bases fit TRBD1. The V segment lost 0 bases and the J segment 0 bases; nucleotides outside the gene matches: 2. The germline V gene has CDR1 MNHEY and CDR2 SMNVEV (reference sequence). The CDR3 covers 18 residues. The CDR3 DNA reads as TGTGCCAGCAGTTTATCGGGACAGGGGTACTCTGGGGCCAACGTCCTGACTTTC. It is translated as CASSLSGQGYSGANVLTF.

Only a few counts were recorded for this clonotype. DNA for the CDR3: TGTGCCAGCAGCGACTCCCCCGGGACAGGGATTTATGGCTACACCTTC. As protein: CASSDSPGTGIYGYTF. The chain combines TRBV9 with TRBJ1-2; 9 bases match TRBD1. After removal of 3 bases from V and 5 bases from J, the junction contained 11 bases not matched to a gene. CDR3 length equals 16 residues. Germline CDR1 reads SGDLS; CDR2 reads YYNGEE. The variable domain in full, completed from reference TRBV9 and TRBJ1-2, reads DSGVTQTPKHLITATGQRVTLRCSPRSGDLSVYWYQQSLDQGLQFLIQYYNGEERAKGNILERFSAQQFPDLHSELNLSSLELGDSALYFCASSDSPGTGIYGYTFGSGTRLTVV.

This clonotype was counted a few times. The chain carries TRBV4-3 and TRBJ1-1, with a weak D call TRBD1 (5 bases). This CDR3 is 14 amino acids long. V gave up 5 bases and J gave up 6 bases, with 16 bases separating them. The germline V gene has CDR1 LGHNA and CDR2 YSLEER. CDR3 nucleotide sequence: TGCGCCAGCAGCTACGGGGGGATGGGTGCTGAAGCTTTCTTT. This encodes CASSYGGMGAEAFF.

DNA of the CDR3: TGTGCCAGCAGCTTTCGCAAATTATGGAAACAGCCCCAGCATTTT. The encoded protein is CASSFRKLWKQPQHF. V gene TRBV5-6 combines with J gene TRBJ1-5; D unresolved. The germline V and J ends were trimmed by 2 bases and 7 bases, with 16 bases remaining between them. Germline CDR1 SGHDT, CDR2 YYEEEE. CDR3 length equals 15 residues.

This clonotype has only a few counts. This rearrangement joins TRBV10-3 to TRBJ2-1, with unresolved D. V was clipped by 0 bases and J by 0 bases, with 9 bases between them. The germline V gene encodes CDR1 ENHRY and CDR2 SYGVKD. This CDR3 has 16 amino acids. The CDR3 is CAISESVASSYNEQFF. The CDR3 region has the DNA TGTGCCATCAGTGAGTCAGTAGCCAGCTCCTACAATGAGCAGTTCTTC.

This clonotype has more than one count but fewer than ten. CDR3 bases: TGCGCCAGCAGCTTCCTTGGAGACGAGCAGTTCTTC. It codes for CASSFLGDEQFF. The rearrangement links TRBV5-1 to TRBJ2-1; D gene uncertain. Trimming took off 2 bases at V and 10 bases at J, with 10 bases between the two ends. The CDR3 totals 12 residues. CDR1 and CDR2 from the germline V gene are SGHRS and YFSETQ.

This clonotype was recorded a few times. The V gene is TRBV7-9, the J gene TRBJ1-5, with D uncertain. In germline, CDR1 is SEHNR, CDR2 FQNEAQ (reference sequence). This CDR3 is built from 15 residues. The V end was cut by 0 bases, the J end by 7 bases, with 13 bases between. This chain's CDR3 is CASSLAGEGPQPQHF. The CDR3 DNA is TGTGCCAGCAGCTTAGCCGGAGAAGGGCCCCAGCCCCAGCATTTT. The complete variable domain, with remaining parts taken from reference TRBV7-9 and TRBJ1-5, reads DTGVSQNPRHKITKRGQNVTFRCDPISEHNRLYWYRQTLGQGPEFLTYFQNEAQLEKSRLLSDRFSAERPKGSFSTLEIQRTEQGDSAMYLCASSLAGEGPQPQHFGDGTRLSIL.

The chain joins TRBV7-9 to TRBJ1-1; D unclear. V lost 1 base, J lost 5 bases, and 14 bases lay in between. CDR3 length: 15 residues. Germline V gene sequence: CDR1 SEHNR, CDR2 FQNEAQ (reference sequence). For the CDR3, the DNA is TGTGCCAGCAGCTTAGAGGCCGGGCGCGGGACTGAAGCTTTCTTT. It specifies CASSLEAGRGTEAFF.

This clonotype was seen a few times. V is TRBV6-2 or TRBV6-3 and J is TRBJ2-3, with TRBD2 matching over 11 bases. J lost 3 bases, V lost 4 bases, and 9 bases had no gene match. Germline V gives CDR1 MNHEY, CDR2 SVGEGT. The CDR3 is 17 residues long. CDR3 sequence: CASSSLRLAGMTDTQYF. The CDR3 coding sequence is TGTGCCAGCAGTTCCCTCCGACTAGCGGGAATGACAGATACGCAGTATTTT.

The V call is TRBV29-1, the J call TRBJ2-1, with D unclear. The CDR3 has 11 residues. Germline assignment: CDR1 SQVTM and CDR2 ANQGSEA. The V end was cut by 5 bases, the J end by 4 bases, with 6 bases between. CDR3 bases: TGCAGCGTTCATAGTTACAATGAGCAGTTCTTC. It codes for CSVHSYNEQFF.

This rearrangement joins TRBV6-2 or TRBV6-3 to TRBJ1-2, with D perhaps matching TRBD1 (6 bases). Germline V gene sequence: CDR1 MNHEY, CDR2 SVGEGT. The CDR3 is 13 residues long. Trimming removed 6 bases from V and 3 bases from J, with 11 bases in between. The CDR3 sequence: CASRRTEYYGYTF. The CDR3 DNA reads as TGTGCCAGCAGGCGGACAGAATACTATGGCTACACCTTC.

J is TRBJ1-1 and V is TRBV7-8; a possible D gene is TRBD1 (5 bases). V shed 7 bases and J shed 3 bases, with 30 bases lying between them. This CDR3 is built from 19 residues. Germline-derived CDR1 and CDR2 are SGHVS and FQNEAQ. CDR3 coding DNA: TGTGCCAGCACCGTACAACCCCCAAGGGACTTTTGGTTGTACACTGAAGCTTTCTTT. Translation gives CASTVQPPRDFWLYTEAFF.

The J gene is TRBJ2-6, the V gene TRBV14, with unresolved D. Germline assignment: CDR1 SGHDN and CDR2 FVKESK. The V end was cut by 0 bases, the J end by 6 bases, with 21 bases between. This CDR3 comprises 19 residues. The CDR3: CASSQESWAAGIEANVLTF. As DNA, the CDR3 is TGTGCCAGCAGCCAAGAAAGCTGGGCCGCTGGTATAGAGGCCAACGTCCTGACTTTC.

This clonotype was detected only a few times. The chain employs TRBV5-1 and TRBJ1-1; D gene ambiguous. The length of the CDR3 is 15 residues. The V end was cut by 2 bases, the J end by 0 bases, with 11 bases between. Germline V gives CDR1 SGHRS, CDR2 YFSETQ. This chain's CDR3 is CASSLGGRLNTEAFF. The CDR3 DNA is TGCGCCAGCAGCTTAGGAGGCCGGTTGAACACTGAAGCTTTCTTT.

V gene TRBV7-9 combines with J gene TRBJ2-1, with 8 bases identical to TRBD1. The junction had 4 bases not matched to a gene; V was cut back by 1 base and J by 5 bases. The germline V gene has CDR1 SEHNR and CDR2 FQNEAQ (reference sequence). The CDR3 totals 15 residues. The CDR3 nucleotides are TGTGCCAGCAGCTTAGAAGGACAGGGTAACAATGAGCAGTTCTTC. Protein sequence: CASSLEGQGNNEQFF.